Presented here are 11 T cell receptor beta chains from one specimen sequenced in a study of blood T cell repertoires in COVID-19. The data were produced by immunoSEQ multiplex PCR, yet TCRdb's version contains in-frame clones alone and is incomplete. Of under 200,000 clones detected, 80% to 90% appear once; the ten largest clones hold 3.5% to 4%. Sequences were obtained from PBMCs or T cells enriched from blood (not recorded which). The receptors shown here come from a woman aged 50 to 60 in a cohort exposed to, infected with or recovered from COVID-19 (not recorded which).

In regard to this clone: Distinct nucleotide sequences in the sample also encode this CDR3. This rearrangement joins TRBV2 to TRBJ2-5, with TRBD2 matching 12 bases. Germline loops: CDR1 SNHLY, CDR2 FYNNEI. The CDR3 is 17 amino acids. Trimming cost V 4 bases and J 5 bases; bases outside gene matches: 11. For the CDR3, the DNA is TGTGCCAGCAGTGTAGGGCTAGCGGGAGGGCCGGTCGAGACCCAGTACTTC. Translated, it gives CASSVGLAGGPVETQYF.

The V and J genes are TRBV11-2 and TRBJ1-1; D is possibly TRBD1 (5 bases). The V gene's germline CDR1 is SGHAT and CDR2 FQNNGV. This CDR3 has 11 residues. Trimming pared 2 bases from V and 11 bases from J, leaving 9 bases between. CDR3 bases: TGTGCCAGCAGCTTATCAGGGTTCGCTTTCTTT. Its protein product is CASSLSGFAFF.

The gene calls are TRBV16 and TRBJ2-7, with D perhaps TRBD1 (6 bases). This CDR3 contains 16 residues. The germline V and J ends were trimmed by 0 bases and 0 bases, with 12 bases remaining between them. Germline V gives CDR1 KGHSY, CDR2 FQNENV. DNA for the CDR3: TGTGCCAGCAGCCAATCGTACAGGGTCAGCTCCTACGAGCAGTACTTC. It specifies CASSQSYRVSSYEQYF.

The CDR3 reads CASSPQGRKNNEQFF. The DNA of the CDR3 is TGTGCCAGCAGCCCACAGGGAAGAAAAAACAATGAGCAGTTCTTC. This sequence joins TRBV7-9 and TRBJ2-1, with D tentatively TRBD1 (6 bases). Trimming removed 5 bases from V and 5 bases from J, with 16 bases in between. Germline lookup yields CDR1 SEHNR and CDR2 FQNEAQ (reference sequence). The CDR3 totals 15 residues.

The CDR3 bases are TGCGCCAGCAGCTCGGGACTAGGAGGCACAGATACGCAGTATTTT. This sequence encodes CASSSGLGGTDTQYF. This chain links TRBV5-1 with TRBJ2-3, with TRBD2 identical over 8 bases. The CDR3 extends over 15 amino acids. V lost 3 bases to trimming and J lost 1 base; unmatched junction nucleotides: 4. Germline lookup yields CDR1 SGHRS and CDR2 YFSETQ.

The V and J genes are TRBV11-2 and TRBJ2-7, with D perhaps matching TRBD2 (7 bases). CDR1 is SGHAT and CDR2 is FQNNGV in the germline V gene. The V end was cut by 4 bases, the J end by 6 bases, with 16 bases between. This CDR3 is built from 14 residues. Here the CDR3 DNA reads TGTGCCAGCAGCTCCGAAGGGGGGGCTAGCGAGCAGTACTTC. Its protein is CASSSEGGASEQYF.

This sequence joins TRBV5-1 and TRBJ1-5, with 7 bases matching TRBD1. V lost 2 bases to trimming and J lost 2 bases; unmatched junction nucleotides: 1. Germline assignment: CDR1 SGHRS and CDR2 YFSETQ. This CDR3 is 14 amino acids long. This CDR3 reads CASSFTGGNQPQHF. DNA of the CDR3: TGCGCCAGCAGCTTCACAGGGGGCAATCAGCCCCAGCATTTT.

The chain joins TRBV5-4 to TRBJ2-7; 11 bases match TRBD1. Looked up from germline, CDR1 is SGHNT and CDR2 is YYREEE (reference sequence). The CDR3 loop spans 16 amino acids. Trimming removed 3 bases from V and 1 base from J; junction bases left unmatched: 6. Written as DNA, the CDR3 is TGTGCCAGCAGCTGGGGTGGGACAGGGGGTTCCTACGAGCAGTACTTC. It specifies CASSWGGTGGSYEQYF.

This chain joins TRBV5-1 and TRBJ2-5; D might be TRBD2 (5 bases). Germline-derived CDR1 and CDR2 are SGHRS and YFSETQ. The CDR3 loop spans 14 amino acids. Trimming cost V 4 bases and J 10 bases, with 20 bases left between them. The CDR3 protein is CASSPQGGYGDQYF. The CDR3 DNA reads TGCGCCAGCAGCCCCCAAGGTGGCTACGGGGACCAGTACTTC.

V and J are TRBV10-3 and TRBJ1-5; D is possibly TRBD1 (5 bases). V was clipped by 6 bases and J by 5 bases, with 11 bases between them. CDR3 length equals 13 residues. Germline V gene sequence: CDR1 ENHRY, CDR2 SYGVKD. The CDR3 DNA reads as TGTGCCATCAGGCCGACAGAAGATCAGCCCCAGCATTTT. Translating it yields CAIRPTEDQPQHF.

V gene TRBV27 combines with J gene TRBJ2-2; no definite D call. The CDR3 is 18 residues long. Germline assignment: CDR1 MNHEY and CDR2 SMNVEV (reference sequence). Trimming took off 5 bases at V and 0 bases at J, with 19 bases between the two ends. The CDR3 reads CASSNPQVGLSNTGELFF. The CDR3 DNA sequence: TGTGCCAGCAGTAACCCTCAGGTGGGCCTGTCGAACACCGGGGAGCTGTTTTTT.